The rows below give T cell receptor beta chains drawn from one sample of a study of cytomegalovirus exposure and HLA in healthy donors. Method: immunoSEQ multiplex PCR; TCRdb's copy keeps in-frame clones and lacks some. The sample has roughly 140,000 clones, 80% to 95% seen once. The source material was PBMCs. The receptors come from a man between 18 and 29 years old in good health and CMV-seronegative. Each CDR3 is given with its conserved first and last residue. D genes are given only for firm matches. Size tells how often a clone was seen (once, few, many) or the class of an expanded clone, and some rows leave it out.

TRBD2	TRBV2	TRBJ2-7	NA	TGTGCCAGCAGTGGCCTAGCGGGGAATGAGCAGTACTTC	CASSGLAGNEQYF
NA	TRBV7-2	TRBJ1-5	NA	TGTGCCAGCAGCCTGAGCCCAGGAACAGTCAATCAGCCCCAGCATTTT	CASSLSPGTVNQPQHF
NA	TRBV6-1	TRBJ1-2	NA	TGTGCCAGCAGTGTTTCTGGGTGGGAGTATGGCTACACCTTC	CASSVSGWEYGYTF
TRBD2	TRBV2	TRBJ2-7	NA	TGTGCCAGCAGTGAAAGCGGGACGCCCTACGAGCAGTACTTC	CASSESGTPYEQYF
TRBD1	TRBV4-3	TRBJ1-4	once	TGCGCCAGCAGCCAAGAAGTGGGGACAGGTGGTAATGAAAAACTGTTTTTT	CASSQEVGTGGNEKLFF
TRBD2	TRBV18	TRBJ2-6	NA	TGTGCCAGCTCAAGACTAGCGGGAGACTCTGGGGCCAACGTCCTGACTTTC	CASSRLAGDSGANVLTF
NA	TRBV5-1	TRBJ1-3	NA	TGCGCCAGCAGCTTCGACAGGCAGGGCACCATATATTTT	CASSFDRQGTIYF
TRBD2	TRBV9	TRBJ2-1	once	TGTGCCAGCAGCGTAGAGCGGGAGACCTCCTACAATGAGCAGTTCTTC	CASSVERETSYNEQFF
TRBD1	TRBV6-1	TRBJ1-3	NA	TGTGCCAGCAGTGAGGAGGGGGCCTTCTCTGGAAACACCATATATTTT	CASSEEGAFSGNTIYF
TRBD2	TRBV9	TRBJ2-1	NA	TGTGCCAGCAGCGTAAGCGGGGAGCAGCGGATCAATGAGCAGTTCTTC	CASSVSGEQRINEQFF
TRBD2	TRBV7-9	TRBJ2-5	NA	TGTGCCAGCAGCTTAGGGAGCGCGAGCGGGATCCAAGAGACCCAGTACTTC	CASSLGSASGIQETQYF
NA	TRBV27	TRBJ1-2	NA	TGTGCCAGCAGTTTAGAGGGTGCGGGGGCGAGGGACTATGGCTACACCTTC	CASSLEGAGARDYGYTF
NA	TRBV9	TRBJ2-2	NA	TGTGCCAGCAGCGCTTACACCGGGGAGCTGTTTTTT	CASSAYTGELFF
TRBD2	TRBV6-6	TRBJ2-3	NA	TGTGCCAGCAGTTACTCGACTAGCGGGGCGAATACGCAGTATTTT	CASSYSTSGANTQYF
NA	TRBV5-4	TRBJ1-2	NA	TGTGCCAGCAGCTTGGCCACAGGGAAGTTCTTTGGCTACACCTTC	CASSLATGKFFGYTF
NA	TRBV5-1	TRBJ1-2	NA	TGCGCCAGCAGCTTGGCGGGGGAGTTGGATGGCTACACCTTC	CASSLAGELDGYTF
TRBD2	TRBV6-5	TRBJ2-7	NA	TGTGCCAGCAGTTACTCGGCGGGGGGCAACTACGAGCAGTACTTC	CASSYSAGGNYEQYF
TRBD2	TRBV9	TRBJ2-3	NA	TGTGCCAGCAGCGTAGAAGGCGGGAGGTTTACAGATACGCAGTATTTT	CASSVEGGRFTDTQYF
TRBD2	TRBV19	TRBJ2-1	few	TGTGCCAGTAGTATCAGCCAGCGGGGGGTTGGTGAGCAGTTCTTC	CASSISQRGVGEQFF
TRBD2	TRBV7-9	TRBJ2-1	NA	TGTGCCAGCAGCGGCGGGAGGGCCTACGAGCAGTTCTTC	CASSGGRAYEQFF
NA	TRBV2	TRBJ2-7	few	TGTGCCAGCAGGGACTACACCTACGAGCAGTACTTC	CASRDYTYEQYF
NA	TRBV5-6	TRBJ1-2	NA	TGTGCCAGCACCGAACAGACAACCTATTTTGGCTACACCTTC	CASTEQTTYFGYTF
NA	TRBV5-4	TRBJ2-3	NA	TGTGCCAGCAGCGGGGATGGGGGGACGCAGTATTTT	CASSGDGGTQYF
TRBD1	TRBV30	TRBJ1-3	NA	TGTGCCTGGGCAGGGGGCTCTGGAAACACCATATATTTT	CAWAGGSGNTIYF
NA	TRBV7-7	TRBJ2-2	NA	TGTGCCAGCAGCCGTCAGGGTTCCGGGGAGCTGTTTTTT	CASSRQGSGELFF
NA	TRBV30	TRBJ1-1	NA	TGTGCCTGGAGGGCAGGGTTTCTGGCTGAAGCTTTCTTT	CAWRAGFLAEAFF
NA	TRBV29-1	TRBJ2-7	NA	TGCAGCGTAGGAGGGCTAAGCTCCTACGAGCAGTACTTC	CSVGGLSSYEQYF
NA	TRBV9	TRBJ2-3	NA	TGTGCCAGCAGCGTAAATCCGGTGACAGATACGCAGTATTTT	CASSVNPVTDTQYF
NA	TRBV27	TRBJ2-3	NA	TGTGCCAGCAGTATCCAAACTAGCACAGATACGCAGTATTTT	CASSIQTSTDTQYF
TRBD1	TRBV28	TRBJ1-2	NA	TGTGCCAGCAGTTTAGCCAGGGGGCGATTCAACTATGGCTACACCTTC	CASSLARGRFNYGYTF
TRBD2	TRBV7-2	TRBJ2-3	NA	TGTGCCAGCAGCTTAGCCAAGGTGGGCGGGAGGGCCGGTAATACGCAGTATTTT	CASSLAKVGGRAGNTQYF
TRBD2	TRBV7-8	TRBJ2-1	NA	TGTGCCAGCAGCTTCCCACAAACGGGACTAGCGAACGATGAGCAGTTCTTC	CASSFPQTGLANDEQFF
TRBD2	TRBV5-1	TRBJ2-7	NA	TGCGCCAGCAGCCTGGAGTCAACGGGGGGGTTTTCCGAGCAGTACTTC	CASSLESTGGFSEQYF
TRBD2	TRBV10-3	TRBJ2-2	NA	TGTGCCATCAGCCTCGGGAGGGTCGTCACCGGGGAGCTGTTTTTT	CAISLGRVVTGELFF
TRBD2	TRBV27	TRBJ2-1	NA	TGTGCCAGCAGTGCGTCGGGAGGGAGCTCCTACAATGAGCAGTTCTTC	CASSASGGSSYNEQFF
NA	TRBV12-1	TRBJ2-2	few	TGTGCCAGCAGCCTCAACAGGCAGCCTAACACCGGGGAGCTGTTTTTT	CASSLNRQPNTGELFF
TRBD1	TRBV2	TRBJ1-5	NA	TGTGCCAGCAGTCCTAACGGGACAGGGGCTCTCCCACTAAATCAGCCCCAGCATTTT	CASSPNGTGALPLNQPQHF
TRBD2	TRBV7-8	TRBJ2-3	NA	TGTGCCAGCAGCTTAGGAATGGGACTAGCGGGAGATACGCAGTATTTT	CASSLGMGLAGDTQYF
NA	TRBV6-1	TRBJ2-4	NA	TGTGCCAGCAGTGTGCAAACTACAGGTCAGAAGTACTTC	CASSVQTTGQKYF
TRBD1	TRBV18	TRBJ1-1	few	TGTGCCAGCTCACCCGACAGGGGGCGCGTCACTGAAGCTTTCTTT	CASSPDRGRVTEAFF
NA	TRBV18	TRBJ2-5	NA	TGTGCCAGCTCACCAGCCGGGAACCGGGTTGGAGAGACCCAGTACTTC	CASSPAGNRVGETQYF
TRBD1	TRBV5-1	TRBJ1-2	NA	TGCGCCAGCACTCCGACAGGGGGCGTTTACGGCTACACCTTC	CASTPTGGVYGYTF
NA	TRBV15	TRBJ1-1	NA	TGTGCCACCACGAGGTGGCCACCCTCGGGGACTGAAGCTTTCTTT	CATTRWPPSGTEAFF
NA	TRBV7-2	TRBJ2-2	NA	TGTGCCAGCAGCTTAGTCCCGAGCACCGGGGAGCTGTTTTTT	CASSLVPSTGELFF
TRBD1	TRBV7-8	TRBJ2-2	NA	TGTGCCAGCAGCTTCCGGGACAGGGGAACCGGGGAGCTGTTTTTT	CASSFRDRGTGELFF
NA	TRBV7-8	TRBJ2-3	once	TGTGCCAGCAGCTTACAGAGCACAGATACGCAGTATTTT	CASSLQSTDTQYF
TRBD2	TRBV13	TRBJ2-5	few	TGTGCCAGCAGAGAGACTAGCGGGGGGCAAGAGACCCAGTACTTC	CASRETSGGQETQYF
TRBD1	TRBV30	TRBJ1-4	NA	TGTGCCTTACAGGGGACTAATGAAAAACTGTTTTTT	CALQGTNEKLFF
TRBD1	TRBV6-5	TRBJ1-1	NA	TGTGCCAGCAGCTTCCGGACAGGTGAAGCTTTCTTT	CASSFRTGEAFF
TRBD2	TRBV27	TRBJ2-5	NA	TGTGCCAGCAGTCCTCTGGCGGGGGGGCCACCCGGGACCCAGTACTTC	CASSPLAGGPPGTQYF
TRBD2	TRBV9	TRBJ2-1	NA	TGTGCCAGCAGCGTAGATAGCGGGAGAGAGTTCTTC	CASSVDSGREFF
NA	TRBV30	TRBJ2-5	NA	TGTGCCTGGAGTGCGGTTCATGGGCAATCGGGAAACCCAGAGACCCAGTACTTC	CAWSAVHGQSGNPETQYF
NA	TRBV19	TRBJ1-2	NA	TGTGCCAGTATGACAGACAACTATGGCTACACCTTC	CASMTDNYGYTF
NA	TRBV6-5	TRBJ2-5	NA	TGTGCCAGCAAGGGAGTGGAGACCCAGTACTTC	CASKGVETQYF
TRBD1	TRBV19	TRBJ1-2	NA	TGTGCCAGTAGTCACCGGGACAGGGATTTCGCAGGCTACACCTTC	CASSHRDRDFAGYTF
NA	TRBV6-5	TRBJ1-1	NA	TGTGCCAGCACTAGGACGAGGGGGACTGAAGCTTTCTTT	CASTRTRGTEAFF
TRBD1	TRBV27	TRBJ1-6	NA	TGTGCCAGCAGTTCGGGACAGAACAATTCACCCCTCCACTTT	CASSSGQNNSPLHF
NA	TRBV14	TRBJ1-1	NA	TGTGCCAGCAGCCTCACCGCGGACAGCAACACTGAAGCTTTCTTT	CASSLTADSNTEAFF
TRBD1	TRBV6-1	TRBJ2-1	NA	TGTGCCAGCAGTGAAGGGCCCGGCCTTCTCGGGGACAGGGGGCGAGGGAATGAGCAGTTCTTC	CASSEGPGLLGDRGRGNEQFF
NA	TRBV10-1	TRBJ1-2	few	TGCGCCAGCAGTGAGTCCCGGGACTCTTATGGCTACACCTTC	CASSESRDSYGYTF